These 30 T cell receptor beta chains originate from one sample sequenced in a study of blood T cell repertoires in COVID-19. The repertoire was sequenced with immunoSEQ multiplex PCR; TCRdb's copy has only in-frame clones and lacks some. Of around 70,000 clones in the sample, about nine tenths were seen once. The sample taken for sequencing was peripheral blood. The receptors were gathered from a man under 40 with acute or convalescent COVID-19.

The rearrangement links TRBV2 to TRBJ2-7; 8 bases are a match to TRBD2. Per the germline V gene, CDR1 is SNHLY and CDR2 is FYNNEI. V lost 2 bases, J lost 0 bases, and 3 bases stayed unmatched. The CDR3 spans 15 residues. CDR3 in amino acids: CASSENSGNSYEQYF. In DNA, the CDR3 is TGTGCCAGCAGTGAAAATAGCGGGAACTCCTACGAGCAGTACTTC. Full variable domain (remainder filled in from reference TRBV2 and TRBJ2-7): EPEVTQTPSHQVTQMGQEVILRCVPISNHLYFYWYRQILGQKVEFLVSFYNNEISEKSEIFDDQFSVERPDGSNFTLKIRSTKLEDSAMYFCASSENSGNSYEQYFGPGTRLTVT.

CDR3 DNA sequence: TGTGCCAGCAGTTGGGGGACAGGGATGTCCTATAATTCACCCCTCCACTTT. Translation: CASSWGTGMSYNSPLHF. The gene calls are TRBV27 and TRBJ1-6, with 9 bases aligning to TRBD1. This CDR3 is built from 17 residues. Germline CDR1 reads MNHEY; CDR2 reads SMNVEV (reference sequence). Trimming took 4 bases from V and 1 from J; bases not matched to a gene: 5.

This clone has a single count. The chain is built from TRBV9 and TRBJ2-7; 10 bases are shared with TRBD2. This CDR3 has 14 amino acids. Looked up from germline, CDR1 is SGDLS and CDR2 is YYNGEE. The ends lost 3 bases at V and 3 bases at J; junction bases unmatched: 3. The CDR3 DNA sequence: TGTGCCAGCAGCGAGTCTAGCGGGAGCTACGAGCAGTACTTC. Translating gives CASSESSGSYEQYF.

The genes are TRBV19 and TRBJ1-1; D is unresolved. CDR3 size: 12 residues. Germline V lookup: CDR1 LNHDA, CDR2 SQIVND (reference sequence). V dropped 7 bases and J dropped 3 bases, with 9 bases sitting between them. Here the CDR3 reads CASMGFDTEAFF. The CDR3 coding sequence is TGTGCCAGTATGGGCTTTGACACTGAAGCTTTCTTT.

The chain couples TRBV25-1 to TRBJ2-7; the D is unclear. Germline loops: CDR1 MGHDK, CDR2 SYGVNS. Trimming stripped 4 bases from V and 4 bases from J, with 5 bases between. The CDR3 has 11 amino acids. The CDR3 region has the DNA TGTGCCAGCAGTGTAGTGTACGAGCAGTACTTC. This codes for CASSVVYEQYF.

This clone was seen just once. The rearrangement joins TRBV5-1 to TRBJ1-5; the match to TRBD1 covers 8 bases. This CDR3 contains 18 residues. Germline loops: CDR1 SGHRS, CDR2 YFSETQ. V lost 4 bases and J lost 0; bases outside the gene matches: 12. CDR3: CASSRTAGGQYSNQPQHF. The CDR3 bases are TGCGCCAGCAGCCGTACCGCAGGGGGCCAATATAGCAATCAGCCCCAGCATTTT.

The chain is built from TRBV23-1 and TRBJ2-7; 7 bases match TRBD2. TRBV23-1 carries the ORF label, with uncertain function. V dropped 3 bases and J dropped 8; count of bases not matched to a gene: 25. CDR3 size: 19 residues. The chain's CDR3 is CASSHIPGYVKGGPRKQYF. The CDR3, as DNA: TGCGCCAGCAGTCATATCCCGGGATACGTAAAGGGAGGGCCTAGGAAGCAGTACTTC.

This clone came up a few times. This rearrangement joins TRBV30 to TRBJ1-1; weak D call: TRBD1 (6 bases). The CDR3 totals 13 residues. Germline V gives CDR1 GTSNPN, CDR2 SVGIG (reference sequence). V lost 2 bases, J lost 5 bases, and 12 bases lay in between. The CDR3 here is CAWSSQQGTEAFF. CDR3 DNA: TGTGCCTGGAGTTCTCAACAGGGAACTGAAGCTTTCTTT.

The J gene is TRBJ1-1, the V gene TRBV24-1; 8 bases line up with TRBD1. Germline V lookup: CDR1 KGHDR, CDR2 SFDVKD. The CDR3 is 13 amino acids. V lost 7 bases and J lost 4; bases outside the gene matches: 4. CDR3 amino acids: CATRLTGGTEAFF. The CDR3, as DNA: TGTGCCACCAGGTTAACAGGGGGCACTGAAGCTTTCTTT.

V is TRBV6-4 and J is TRBJ2-1; 7 bases are a match to TRBD2. The CDR3 length is 15 residues. Losses at the gene ends were 2 bases for V and 5 bases for J; bases not matched to a gene: 6. Germline V gene lookup returns CDR1 MRHNA and CDR2 SNTAGT. CDR3 sequence: CASSDGAGEHNEQFF. In DNA form, the CDR3 reads TGTGCCAGCAGTGACGGGGCGGGAGAACACAATGAGCAGTTCTTC.

This chain connects TRBV4-3 to TRBJ2-7; tentative D call: TRBD2 (5 bases). The CDR3 covers 15 residues. From germline, CDR1 is LGHNA and CDR2 YSLEER. The ends were cut back, 3 bases at V and 2 bases at J, with 14 bases in the middle. The CDR3 coding sequence is TGCGCCAGCAGCCAGTCCCCCGGGATCCCCTACGAGCAGTACTTC. It translates to CASSQSPGIPYEQYF.

The chain combines TRBV19 with TRBJ2-1, with 10 bases aligning to TRBD2. From germline, CDR1 is LNHDA and CDR2 SQIVND (reference sequence). Trimming took 6 bases from V and 5 from J; bases not matched to a gene: 10. There are 16 residues in the CDR3. The CDR3 DNA reads as TGTGCCAGTAGCCGACTAGCGGGCCGCTTTGACAATGAGCAGTTCTTC. As protein: CASSRLAGRFDNEQFF. Full variable domain (rest looked up from reference TRBV19 and TRBJ2-1): DGGITQSPKYLFRKEGQNVTLSCEQNLNHDAMYWYRQDPGQGLRLIYYSQIVNDFQKGDIAEGYSVSREKKESFPLTVTSAQKNPTAFYLCASSRLAGRFDNEQFFGPGTRLTVL.

The chain recombines TRBV7-9 with TRBJ1-4; TRBD1 matches 7 bases. Trimming at V came to 1 base and at J to 8 bases, leaving 7 bases not matched to a gene. The CDR3 spans 15 residues. CDR1 and CDR2 from the germline V gene are SEHNR and FQNEAQ (reference sequence). Here the CDR3 reads CASSLGGGSKEKLFF. The CDR3 nucleotides are TGTGCCAGCAGCTTAGGAGGGGGCTCGAAAGAAAAACTGTTTTTT.

CDR3 region: CASSFLAGDGDTQYF. CDR3 DNA: TGTGCCAGCAGTTTCCTAGCGGGAGATGGAGATACGCAGTATTTT. The genes are TRBV6-2 or TRBV6-3 and TRBJ2-3; 10 positions match TRBD2. The ends lost 4 bases at V and 5 bases at J; junction bases unmatched: 6. The CDR3 runs 15 residues. Germline CDR1 and CDR2: MNHEY and SVGEGT.

CDR3 DNA: TGTGCCAGCAGCGTAGACGGCCAGGGCAATGAGCAGTTCTTC. This gives the protein CASSVDGQGNEQFF. The chain uses TRBV9 and TRBJ2-1, with D perhaps TRBD1 (5 bases). The CDR3 has 14 residues. Germline CDR1 and CDR2: SGDLS and YYNGEE. With 0 bases removed from V and 6 bases from J, the gap between germline ends came to 10 bases. The whole variable domain, remainder taken from reference TRBV9 and TRBJ2-1, is DSGVTQTPKHLITATGQRVTLRCSPRSGDLSVYWYQQSLDQGLQFLIQYYNGEERAKGNILERFSAQQFPDLHSELNLSSLELGDSALYFCASSVDGQGNEQFFGPGTRLTVL.

The J gene is TRBJ2-7, the V gene TRBV6-2 or TRBV6-3; D is ambiguous. The CDR3 covers 13 residues. CDR1 is MNHEY and CDR2 is SVGEGT in the germline V gene. The V end lost 5 bases, the J end lost 4 bases, and 12 bases lay between the germline ends. Written as DNA, the CDR3 is TGTGCCAGCAGTCTTACTACCTTTTACGAGCAGTACTTC. Amino acid sequence: CASSLTTFYEQYF.

V is TRBV6-4 and J is TRBJ2-6; tentatively, D is TRBD1 (6 bases). Trimming stripped 2 bases from V and 3 bases from J, with 8 bases between. This CDR3 is built from 15 residues. Germline CDR1 is MRHNA and CDR2 is SNTAGT. The CDR3 nucleotides are TGTGCCAGCAGTGACGAGGGGGATGGGGCCAACGTCCTGACTTTC. This sequence encodes CASSDEGDGANVLTF.

This clone was counted a few times. The chain has TRBV11-2 and TRBJ2-3, with D possibly matching TRBD2 (6 bases). This CDR3 comprises 17 residues. The germline V gene has CDR1 SGHAT and CDR2 FQNNGV. Trimming took off 4 bases at V and 2 bases at J, with 19 bases between the two ends. As DNA, the CDR3 is TGTGCCAGCAGCTCCCCTGGGAGGACACGGACCACAGATACGCAGTATTTT. It is translated as CASSSPGRTRTTDTQYF.

The rearrangement joins TRBV4-1 to TRBJ1-4, with 8 bases that match TRBD1. V shed 2 bases and J 2 bases; nucleotides not matched to a gene: 16. Germline V gene sequence: CDR1 MGHRA, CDR2 YSYEKL. The CDR3 has 20 amino acids. Here the CDR3 DNA reads TGCGCCAGCAGCCAACGCCCGGGAGGACAGGGAGGGCCGACTAATGAAAAACTGTTTTTT. Amino acids: CASSQRPGGQGGPTNEKLFF.

V and J are TRBV21-1 and TRBJ1-1; TRBD1, as called in the table, went unchecked against the DNA. TRBV21-1 is recorded as a pseudogene. The CDR3 is 13 amino acids. CDR3: CASSPHGRGQDFF. CDR3 sequence (DNA): TGTGCCAGCAGCCCCCACGGCAGGGGGCAAGATTTCTTT.

The chain is built from TRBV3-1 (or the pseudogene TRBV3-2) and TRBJ1-6; 7 nucleotides match TRBD1. Unmatched junction bases numbered 7, after V lost 4 bases and J lost 10 bases. The CDR3 is 14 residues long. Looked up from germline, CDR1 is LGHDT and CDR2 is YNNKEL (reference sequence). CDR3 sequence: CASSPTGVGSPLHF. DNA of the CDR3: TGTGCCAGCAGCCCAACAGGGGTTGGGTCACCCCTCCACTTT.

The chain carries TRBV30 and TRBJ1-6; no clear D. The germline CDR1 and CDR2 sequences are GTSNPN and SVGIG (reference sequence). CDR3 length: 13 amino acids. Trimming left V 4 bases short and J 10 bases short, with 14 bases between. The CDR3 protein is CAWTPSRGSPLHF. CDR3 in DNA: TGTGCCTGGACCCCATCCCGCGGGTCACCCCTCCACTTT.

The rearrangement links TRBV28 to TRBJ2-3; 7 bases agree with TRBD1. From germline, CDR1 is MDHEN and CDR2 SYDVKM. V lost 3 bases to trimming and J lost 0 bases; unmatched junction nucleotides: 6. This CDR3 spans 16 amino acids. CDR3 sequence (DNA): TGTGCCAGCAGTTTGGGGTGGGGACAGAGCACAGATACGCAGTATTTT. Translating it yields CASSLGWGQSTDTQYF.

This chain uses TRBV6-5 with TRBJ2-2, with TRBD1 identical over 9 bases. V shed 6 bases and J 0 bases; nucleotides not matched to a gene: 2. The CDR3 runs 15 residues. Germline V gives CDR1 MNHEY, CDR2 SVGAGI. CDR3 nucleotide sequence: TGTGCCAGCAGACGACAGGGGGCGAACACCGGGGAGCTGTTTTTT. Translated, it gives CASRRQGANTGELFF.

The chain is built from TRBV3-1 (or the pseudogene TRBV3-2) and TRBJ2-1; 10 bases align to TRBD2. Germline V gives CDR1 LGHDT, CDR2 YNNKEL (reference sequence). V shed 6 bases, J shed 2 bases, and the junction held 4 bases outside the gene matches. CDR3 length equals 15 residues. CDR3 in DNA: TGTGCCAGCAGTCCAAGCGGGAGGGCCTACAATGAGCAGTTCTTC. It encodes CASSPSGRAYNEQFF.

This chain connects TRBV3-1 (or the pseudogene TRBV3-2) to TRBJ2-1, with 9 bases that match TRBD2. The CDR3 has 14 amino acids. CDR1 is LGHDT and CDR2 is YNNKEL in the germline V gene (reference sequence). V shed 1 base, J shed 5 bases, and the junction held 0 bases outside the gene matches. The CDR3 spells CASSQASGNNEQFF. As DNA, the CDR3 is TGTGCCAGCAGCCAAGCTAGCGGGAACAATGAGCAGTTCTTC.

The genes are TRBV6-5 and TRBJ2-7, with D perhaps TRBD2 (7 bases). The length of the CDR3 is 14 residues. Per germline, CDR1 MNHEY and CDR2 SVGAGI. V lost 6 bases and J 6 bases, leaving 18 bases between the germline ends. The CDR3 reads CASSLRGGASEQYF. CDR3 sequence (DNA): TGTGCCAGCAGCCTCAGAGGGGGGGCTAGCGAGCAGTACTTC.

The genes are TRBV11-2 and TRBJ2-2, with 7 bases aligning to TRBD2. The germline gives CDR1 SGHAT, CDR2 FQNNGV. The CDR3 sequence is 13 residues long. J lost 9 bases, V lost 5 bases, and 6 bases had no gene match. CDR3 nucleotides: TGTGCCAGCAGCCGTGGGGGGACTAGGGAGCTGTTTTTT. This codes for CASSRGGTRELFF. Full variable domain (remainder filled in from reference TRBV11-2 and TRBJ2-2): EAGVAQSPRYKIIEKRQSVAFWCNPISGHATLYWYQQILGQGPKLLIQFQNNGVVDDSQLPKDRFSAERLKGVDSTLKIQPAKLEDSAVYLCASSRGGTRELFFGEGSRLTVL.

V is TRBV9 and J is TRBJ2-2, with a possible D match to TRBD2 (5 bases). CDR1 and CDR2 (germline): SGDLS, YYNGEE. This CDR3 is 13 amino acids long. Trimming shortened V by 0 bases and J by 7 bases, and 7 bases separated the two germline ends. Here the CDR3 reads CASSVAGFGELFF. CDR3 nucleotide sequence: TGTGCCAGCAGCGTAGCGGGGTTCGGGGAGCTGTTTTTT.

CDR3 in amino acids: CASSRTSGRGDTQYF. The DNA of the CDR3 is TGTGCCAGCAGCAGGACTAGCGGGAGGGGCGATACGCAGTATTTT. The chain has TRBV9 and TRBJ2-3; TRBD2 agrees at 15 bases. CDR1 and CDR2 (germline): SGDLS, YYNGEE. The CDR3 is 15 residues long. The V gene end was trimmed by 4 bases and the J gene end by 6 bases; junction bases not matched to a gene: 3.